In this sample, the clone carrying this TCR beta chain turned up a few times. The antigen is not known. The CDR3 has 14 residues. From germline, CDR1 is LNHDA and CDR2 SQIVND (reference sequence). V shed 4 bases and J shed 2 bases, with 12 bases lying between them. Researchers amplified the TCR beta CDR3 regions from RNA transcripts. A first-round RT-PCR of the TCR CDR3 used the HTBI primer set. TCRdb used MiXCR to reprocess the multiplex PCR reads, holding one entry per CDR3 protein. The profile shows about 840,000 distinct CDR3 sequences, 38% of them singletons. These data are taken from a study of T cells in Graves' hyperthyroidism and ophthalmopathy. Study-level points and caveats: Ophthalmopathy was separated from stable hyperthyroidism by a 13 V-J model.

The clonotype was recovered from a man between 18 and 35 years old with Graves' hyperthyroidism. The chain combines TRBV19 with TRBJ2-7; the D is unclear. The material sequenced was blood. The CDR3 DNA reads as TGTGCCAGTAGTAATCGCCTCGGGCCCTACGAGCAGTACTTC. As protein: CASSNRLGPYEQYF.